These 32 T cell receptor beta chains share one sample of origin, sequenced in a study of CD8 T cells in Susac syndrome. The RNA, about 0.5 to 1 ug, was put through reverse transcription using random hexamers. TCRdb re-derived calls from the immunoSEQ multiplex PCR reads in MiXCR, one entry per CDR3 protein. The sample has about 250,000 distinct CDR3 sequences; roughly 93% are singletons. Sequencing used CD4+ T cells from PBMCs. The receptor set was obtained from a human donor with multiple sclerosis.

The chain recombines TRBV5-1 with TRBJ1-1; D is possibly TRBD1 (6 bases). Germline assignment: CDR1 SGHRS and CDR2 YFSETQ. The V end was cut by 1 base, the J end by 4 bases, with 14 bases between. This CDR3 has 15 residues. The CDR3 is CASSLSGALTTEAFF. CDR3 sequence (DNA): TGCGCCAGCAGCTTGTCAGGGGCACTTACCACTGAAGCTTTCTTT.

The V and J genes are TRBV7-2 and TRBJ2-5; TRBD1 is a possible D gene (6 bases). With 1 base removed from V and 1 base from J, the gap between germline ends came to 13 bases. CDR3 length: 16 amino acids. Germline CDR1 SGHTA, CDR2 FQGNSA. The CDR3 DNA reads TGTGCCAGCAGCTTAGATCCAGGGGTGGTCCAAGAGACCCAGTACTTC. Protein: CASSLDPGVVQETQYF.

The genes are TRBV10-3 and TRBJ1-2; D unclear. V was clipped by 6 bases and J by 8 bases, with 16 bases between them. In germline, CDR1 is ENHRY, CDR2 SYGVKD. CDR3 length: 13 residues. CDR3 amino acids: CAIRPGREEGYTF. The CDR3 DNA follows: TGTGCCATCAGGCCAGGCAGAGAGGAAGGCTACACCTTC.

V usage is TRBV14 and J usage is TRBJ2-5, with a tentative D call TRBD2 (5 bases). The CDR3 has 14 amino acids. Germline V gene sequence: CDR1 SGHDN, CDR2 FVKESK. V was cut by 1 base and J by 5 bases, with 11 bases left in between. CDR3 sequence: CASSQVGREETQYF. CDR3 nucleotide sequence: TGTGCCAGCAGCCAAGTTGGGAGAGAGGAGACCCAGTACTTC.

V gene TRBV5-4 combines with J gene TRBJ2-3, with 7 bases fitting TRBD2. The CDR3 has 16 amino acids. With V trimmed by 4 bases and J by 2 bases, 10 bases remained unmatched. CDR1 and CDR2 (germline): SGHNT, YYREEE (reference sequence). For the CDR3, the DNA is TGTGCCAGCAGCCTGGCGGGGAGGGGATTCACAGATACGCAGTATTTT. It yields the protein CASSLAGRGFTDTQYF.

The rearrangement joins TRBV5-1 to TRBJ2-3; no clear D gene. The germline CDR1 and CDR2 sequences are SGHRS and YFSETQ. The CDR3 has 15 residues. Between the trimmed V and J ends, which lost 0 bases and 2 bases, there was a span of 10 bases. The CDR3 nucleotides are TGCGCCAGCAGCTTGGTGCAGCCATTCACAGATACGCAGTATTTT. Its translation is CASSLVQPFTDTQYF.

The chain carries TRBV4-1 and TRBJ1-4; D not certain. The CDR3 runs 15 residues. Germline CDR1 is MGHRA and CDR2 is YSYEKL. The V end was cut by 2 bases, the J end by 5 bases, with 12 bases between. CDR3 region: CASSQLGLKNEKLFF. CDR3 DNA sequence: TGCGCCAGCAGCCAATTAGGGCTCAAAAATGAAAAACTGTTTTTT.

The chain recombines TRBV6-6 with TRBJ2-5; TRBD2 aligns across 7 bases. Germline V gene sequence: CDR1 MNHNY, CDR2 SVGAGI (reference sequence). Losses at the gene ends were 4 bases for V and 7 bases for J; bases not matched to a gene: 15. The length of the CDR3 is 16 residues. Written as DNA, the CDR3 is TGTGCCAGCAGTTCCTCCCGGACTAGGGTCGTGGGGACCCAGTACTTC. It codes for CASSSSRTRVVGTQYF.

This chain connects TRBV6-4 to TRBJ1-3; a possible D gene is TRBD1 (6 bases). V lost 0 bases and J lost 0, with 12 bases in between. Looked up from germline, CDR1 is MRHNA and CDR2 is SNTAGT. The CDR3 extends over 17 amino acids. CDR3 protein: CASSDSPGHPSGNTIYF. The CDR3 region has the DNA TGTGCCAGCAGTGACTCCCCGGGACACCCCTCTGGAAACACCATATATTTT.

V gene TRBV7-9 combines with J gene TRBJ2-1, with D possibly matching TRBD2 (7 bases). V lost 11 bases, J lost 4 bases, and 18 bases lay in between. The CDR3 length is 14 residues. Germline CDR1 SEHNR, CDR2 FQNEAQ (reference sequence). CDR3 residues: CAFHAGAGYNEQFF. In DNA form, the CDR3 reads TGTGCCTTCCACGCGGGGGCAGGTTACAATGAGCAGTTCTTC.

This clonotype was seen once. The V call is TRBV11-2, the J call TRBJ2-5; D is unclear. CDR3 size: 14 residues. The V gene lost 5 bases and the J gene lost 5 bases, with 15 bases spanning the gap. Germline V gene data show CDR1 as SGHAT and CDR2 as FQNNGV. The CDR3 nucleotides are TGTGCCAGCAGCCCCTCACGGTGGGCGGAGACCCAGTACTTC. It codes for CASSPSRWAETQYF. The full variable domain, rest sourced from reference TRBV11-2 and TRBJ2-5, is EAGVAQSPRYKIIEKRQSVAFWCNPISGHATLYWYQQILGQGPKLLIQFQNNGVVDDSQLPKDRFSAERLKGVDSTLKIQPAKLEDSAVYLCASSPSRWAETQYFGPGTRLLVL.

The CDR3 here is CASSVAGGQNTDTQYF. The CDR3 DNA follows: TGTGCCAGCAGCGTAGCAGGGGGACAGAACACAGATACGCAGTATTTT. The chain links TRBV9 to TRBJ2-3; 7 bases line up with TRBD1. Trimming took 0 bases from V and 2 from J; bases not matched to a gene: 6. The CDR3 length is 16 residues. CDR1 SGDLS and CDR2 YYNGEE come from the germline V gene. Complete variable domain (other parts from reference TRBV9 and TRBJ2-3): DSGVTQTPKHLITATGQRVTLRCSPRSGDLSVYWYQQSLDQGLQFLIQYYNGEERAKGNILERFSAQQFPDLHSELNLSSLELGDSALYFCASSVAGGQNTDTQYFGPGTRLTVL.

V is TRBV7-6 and J is TRBJ2-7, with TRBD1 identical over 7 bases. V gave up 5 bases and J gave up 5 bases; unmatched junction bases: 6. Per germline, CDR1 SGHVS and CDR2 FNYEAQ. This CDR3 has 13 residues. The DNA of the CDR3 is TGTGCCAGCAGCGCTACAGGGGACCACGAGCAGTACGTC. This encodes CASSATGDHEQYV.

The rearrangement uses TRBV10-3 and TRBJ2-5, with TRBD1 identical over 7 bases. The germline V gene encodes CDR1 ENHRY and CDR2 SYGVKD. The length of the CDR3 is 15 residues. The ends lost 4 bases at V and 2 bases at J; junction bases unmatched: 7. CDR3 sequence: CAISGSGTAQETQYF. In nucleotides, the CDR3 is TGTGCCATCAGTGGGTCCGGGACAGCACAAGAGACCCAGTACTTC.

The chain recombines TRBV2 with TRBJ2-5, with D possibly TRBD2 on 5 matching bases. CDR3 length: 16 amino acids. Between the trimmed V and J ends, which lost 4 bases and 2 bases, there was a span of 17 bases. Looked up from germline, CDR1 is SNHLY and CDR2 is FYNNEI. The CDR3 reads CASSVGSGSGQETQYF. The CDR3 bases are TGTGCCAGCAGTGTAGGAAGTGGGAGTGGACAAGAGACCCAGTACTTC.

The genes are TRBV5-1 and TRBJ2-5; TRBD1 matches 7 bases. Germline CDR1 SGHRS, CDR2 YFSETQ. The CDR3 loop spans 14 amino acids. V trimming: 4 bases; J trimming: 2 bases; junction bases outside the gene matches: 5. CDR3 nucleotides: TGCGCCAGCAGCACCAGACAGGGACAAGAGACCCAGTACTTC. It codes for CASSTRQGQETQYF.

This clonotype was seen a single time. The gene calls are TRBV12-3 or TRBV12-4 and TRBJ1-1; tentatively, D is TRBD1 (6 bases). Trimming left V 6 bases short and J 10 bases short, with 18 bases between. CDR3 size: 13 residues. CDR3 sequence (DNA): TGTGCCAGCAGCCGCAGGGGACCCGGGGGAGCTTTCTTT. It is translated as CASSRRGPGGAFF.

The chain is built from TRBV5-6 and TRBJ2-2; possibly TRBD2 for D (6 bases). The V end lost 1 base, the J end lost 0 bases, and 10 bases lay between the germline ends. The CDR3 is made up of 16 amino acids. In germline, CDR1 is SGHDT, CDR2 YYEEEE. DNA for the CDR3: TGTGCCAGCAGCTTGACGGAGGGCACGAACACCGGGGAGCTGTTTTTT. The encoded protein is CASSLTEGTNTGELFF.

V and J are TRBV5-4 and TRBJ2-2; 8 bases fit TRBD2. The CDR3 totals 16 residues. In germline, CDR1 is SGHNT, CDR2 YYREEE (reference sequence). J gave up 6 bases and V 4 bases, and 11 bases lay outside the gene matches. In DNA form, the CDR3 reads TGTGCCAGCAGCCGATTAAGCGGGAGCAGGGCCGGGGAGCTGTTTTTT. Protein sequence: CASSRLSGSRAGELFF.

The V gene is TRBV12-3 or TRBV12-4, the J gene TRBJ2-5; maybe TRBD2 (7 bases). The CDR3 runs 15 residues. With 6 bases removed from V and 4 bases from J, the gap between germline ends came to 18 bases. CDR3 DNA: TGTGCCAGCAGACGGGATAGGAGGGGGGGAGAGACCCAGTACTTC. Its protein product is CASRRDRRGGETQYF.

The rearrangement uses TRBV7-8 and TRBJ2-7; the match to TRBD1 covers 8 bases. This CDR3 spans 15 amino acids. Per germline, CDR1 SGHVS and CDR2 FQNEAQ. Unmatched junction bases numbered 8, after V lost 5 bases and J lost 2 bases. CDR3 in amino acids: CASSPQGVVTYEQYF. For the CDR3, the DNA is TGTGCCAGCAGCCCACAGGGGGTGGTCACCTACGAGCAGTACTTC.

This chain connects TRBV5-1 to TRBJ2-1; 9 bases line up with TRBD2. Germline CDR1 and CDR2: SGHRS and YFSETQ. V was clipped by 3 bases and J by 6 bases; unmatched bases: 4. There are 14 residues in the CDR3. CDR3 nucleotide sequence: TGCGCCAGCAGCTGGGGCGGGGGGGGCAATGAGCAGTTCTTC. Translating it yields CASSWGGGGNEQFF. Full variable domain (remainder filled in from reference TRBV5-1 and TRBJ2-1): KAGVTQTPRYLIKTRGQQVTLSCSPISGHRSVSWYQQTPGQGLQFLFEYFSETQRNKGNFPGRFSGRQFSNSRSEMNVSTLELGDSALYLCASSWGGGGNEQFFGPGTRLTVL.

V is TRBV6-1 and J is TRBJ2-6; D is ambiguous. This CDR3 is 18 amino acids long. Trimming took 7 bases from V and 0 from J, leaving 19 bases between them. CDR1 and CDR2 (germline): MNHNS, SASEGT. CDR3 amino acids: CASIRVIGGSSGANVLTF. DNA for the CDR3: TGTGCCAGCATCCGGGTCATCGGCGGAAGCTCTGGGGCCAACGTCCTGACTTTC.

V and J are TRBV29-1 and TRBJ2-7; TRBD2 might be the D (5 bases). V was pared by 6 bases and J by 1 base, with 13 bases between. This CDR3 is 13 amino acids long. Per germline, CDR1 SQVTM and CDR2 ANQGSEA. The CDR3 sequence is CSVAVAVSYEQYV. In DNA form, the CDR3 reads TGCAGCGTAGCGGTGGCGGTGTCCTACGAGCAGTACGTC.

This clonotype appeared a single time. The V and J genes are TRBV19 and TRBJ1-1; D is unresolved. Between the trimmed V and J ends, which lost 3 bases and 3 bases, there was a span of 8 bases. This CDR3 spans 13 amino acids. Germline CDR1 is LNHDA and CDR2 is SQIVND (reference sequence). CDR3 sequence: CASSIKGYTEAFF. For the CDR3, the DNA is TGTGCCAGTAGTATTAAAGGGTACACTGAAGCTTTCTTT.

The J gene is TRBJ2-7, the V gene TRBV6-1, with D possibly TRBD1 on 5 matching bases. The germline V gene has CDR1 MNHNS and CDR2 SASEGT. This CDR3 is built from 17 residues. Trimming took off 1 base at V and 4 bases at J, with 20 bases between the two ends. The CDR3 sequence is CASSEGSWQGFAYEQYF. CDR3 coding DNA: TGTGCCAGCAGTGAAGGAAGCTGGCAGGGTTTCGCGTACGAGCAGTACTTC.

The J gene is TRBJ2-3, the V gene TRBV20-1; 10 nucleotides agree with TRBD2. The CDR3 loop spans 16 amino acids. Trimming removed 3 bases from V and 5 bases from J; junction bases left unmatched: 11. Germline-derived CDR1 and CDR2 are DFQATT and SNEGSKA (reference sequence). The CDR3 region is CSARTSGLGTGDTQYF. CDR3 bases: TGCAGTGCTAGGACTAGCGGGTTGGGGACGGGAGATACGCAGTATTTT.

The rearrangement links TRBV9 to TRBJ2-7; TRBD2 agrees at 9 bases. This CDR3 is built from 20 residues. Trimming took 0 bases from V and 3 from J; bases not matched to a gene: 19. Per the germline V gene, CDR1 is SGDLS and CDR2 is YYNGEE. The CDR3 DNA reads TGTGCCAGCAGCGTAGTTAGGATTCGGGGCGGGAGGGCCCGATACTACGAGCAGTACGTC. It encodes CASSVVRIRGGRARYYEQYV.

V and J are TRBV2 and TRBJ2-1; 8 nucleotides agree with TRBD2. Looked up from germline, CDR1 is SNHLY and CDR2 is FYNNEI. The CDR3 extends over 13 amino acids. Unmatched junction bases numbered 7, after V lost 5 bases and J lost 10 bases. The CDR3 here is CASSRGLAGEQFF. For the CDR3, the DNA is TGTGCCAGCAGTAGAGGGTTAGCGGGAGAGCAGTTCTTC.

The chain combines TRBV28 with TRBJ2-1; unclear D gene. Germline V gene sequence: CDR1 MDHEN, CDR2 SYDVKM. The CDR3 length is 11 residues. V gave up 4 bases and J gave up 10 bases, with 8 bases separating them. CDR3 nucleotide sequence: TGTGCCAGCAGTTCCTGGATAGAGCAGTTCTTC. It encodes CASSSWIEQFF.

The chain uses TRBV30 and TRBJ2-3, with D perhaps TRBD2 (5 bases). V was trimmed by 3 bases and J by 7 bases, leaving 11 bases between them. In germline, CDR1 is GTSNPN, CDR2 SVGIG (reference sequence). CDR3 length: 12 residues. The CDR3 protein is CAWSGTRYTQYF. The DNA of the CDR3 is TGTGCCTGGAGCGGAACTAGGTATACGCAGTATTTT.

The chain uses TRBV12-3 or TRBV12-4 and TRBJ2-5, with unresolved D. This CDR3 comprises 14 residues. V lost 0 bases, J lost 2 bases, and 7 bases lay in between. The CDR3 DNA sequence: TGTGCCAGCAGTTTAGCTGATAGTCAAGAGACCCAGTACTTC. Translation: CASSLADSQETQYF.